This T cell receptor (beta chain) was found in a study of identical twins. Regarding the study as a whole: For out-of-frame beta sequences, excess twin sharing was weaker. Memory repertoires showed no such pattern, whereas abundant cord blood beta clonotypes carried fewer insertions.

The CDR3 contains 14 residues. The ends were cut back, 7 bases at V and 2 bases at J, with 18 bases in the middle. Germline loops: CDR1 SQVTM, CDR2 ANQGSEA. Template switching introduced a universal primer site, and the cDNA bore unique molecular identifiers. TCRdb re-called the 5' RACE reads through MiXCR, storing one row per CDR3 protein. This repertoire shows more than 1.5 million distinct CDR3 sequences, less than 35% found once; its top ten account for over 0.25%. This clonotype was observed many times. Its target is unknown. The sample comprised cord blood. This receptor was taken from a newborn girl in good health. This chain uses TRBV29-1 with TRBJ2-7, with D tentatively TRBD1 or TRBD2 (5 bases each). This CDR3 reads CSAELRDHAYEQYF. In nucleotides, the CDR3 is TGCAGCGCCGAGCTTAGGGACCATGCCTACGAGCAGTACTTC.